Listed below are T cell receptor beta chains from one sample, sequenced in a study of T cell responses to AZD1222 COVID-19 vaccine. Clones were read by immunoSEQ multiplex PCR, and TCRdb kept only the in-frame ones, dropping some. The data contain roughly 140,000 clones, roughly nine tenths of them singletons. This sample comprised peripheral blood, obtained after recovery from COVID-19. The receptors stem from an adult who had recovered from COVID-19. Each CDR3 is given with its conserved first and last residue. The D gene is left open where the match is weak. Clone size is stated in some rows and not others, as once, few, many or a class when expanded.

size	V	D	J	DNA	CDR3
NA	TRBV29-1	NA	TRBJ2-3	TGCAGCCTTCGCCGGCAGGATGTTGCGGATACGCAGTATTTT	CSLRRQDVADTQYF
NA	TRBV10-2	NA	TRBJ2-7	TGCGCCAGCAGTGACACCGGCCCCGTGCAGATCTACGAGCAGTACTTC	CASSDTGPVQIYEQYF
NA	TRBV7-3	NA	TRBJ1-1	TGTGCCAGCACCGAAGGGGCAGGGACTGAAGCTTTCTTT	CASTEGAGTEAFF
once	TRBV9	NA	TRBJ1-2	TGTGCCAGCAGCGTAGCCGGTGGGGGTTATGGCTACACCTTC	CASSVAGGGYGYTF
NA	TRBV12-5	NA	TRBJ1-5	TGTGCTAGTGGTTTGTGGCAGGGAGGGGATCAGCCCCAGCATTTT	CASGLWQGGDQPQHF
once	TRBV3-1/TRBV3-2	NA	TRBJ1-3	TGTGCCAGCAGCCATCCTCTAGCTGGAAACACCATATATTTT	CASSHPLAGNTIYF
NA	TRBV6-5	TRBD1	TRBJ1-5	TGTGCCAGCAGTTACTCCGGACAGGGGACTCAGCCCCAGCATTTT	CASSYSGQGTQPQHF
NA	TRBV3-1/TRBV3-2	NA	TRBJ2-3	TGTGCCAGCAGCCAAGGGGGGCTCCGGGGGGCACGAGATACGCAGTATTTT	CASSQGGLRGARDTQYF
NA	TRBV7-3	NA	TRBJ2-2	TGTGCCAGCAGCTTAGAACAGTTTACCGGGGAGCTGTTTTTT	CASSLEQFTGELFF
NA	TRBV7-9	NA	TRBJ1-4	TGTGCCAGCAGCTTATCGTCGCCTCAGAGCGAAAAACTGTTTTTT	CASSLSSPQSEKLFF
NA	TRBV7-7	TRBD2	TRBJ2-5	TGTGCTAGCAGCTTAGCGGGGGGCGTAGAGACCCAGTACTTC	CASSLAGGVETQYF
NA	TRBV5-5	NA	TRBJ2-1	TGTGCCAGCAGCTTTCTTACCTACAATGAGCAGTTCTTC	CASSFLTYNEQFF
NA	TRBV5-1	TRBD1	TRBJ1-1	TGCGCCAGCAGCTTGGGAGACAGGGCGAGGACTGAAGCTTTCTTT	CASSLGDRARTEAFF
NA	TRBV7-2	TRBD2	TRBJ2-1	TGTGCCAGCAGCTCCGGGACTAGCGGGATGTTGCAGTTCTTC	CASSSGTSGMLQFF
once	TRBV11-3	NA	TRBJ2-3	TGTGCCAGCAGCTTAGGCACTTTTACAGATACGCAGTATTTT	CASSLGTFTDTQYF
few	TRBV11-2	NA	TRBJ2-1	TGTGCCAGCACCACCGTAGGGTGGAGTGAGCAGTTCTTC	CASTTVGWSEQFF